The 19 T cell receptor beta chains below all came from one sample that was sequenced in a study of T cell responses to AZD1222 COVID-19 vaccine. Measured with immunoSEQ multiplex PCR; TCRdb has only the in-frame clones, and not every one. Here the sample spans about 150,000 clones, roughly 87% being singletons. This specimen was peripheral blood, taken on day 0 of AZD1222 vaccination. The receptors derive from an adult in good health.

This clone was picked up one time. The chain has TRBV27 and TRBJ2-1; the D gene could be TRBD1 or TRBD2 (7 bases each). CDR1 MNHEY and CDR2 SMNVEV come from the germline V gene (reference sequence). The V gene lost 8 bases and the J gene lost 5 bases, with 22 bases spanning the gap. The CDR3 is 16 amino acids. The CDR3 region is CASSTRGGLGHNEQFF. DNA for the CDR3: TGTGCCAGCTCTACCAGGGGGGGCCTGGGACACAATGAGCAGTTCTTC.

This clone came up once. This chain uses TRBV5-4 with TRBJ2-7, with 8 bases matching TRBD2. The CDR3 loop spans 15 amino acids. Germline CDR1 and CDR2: SGHNT and YYREEE (reference sequence). Trimming took 1 base from V and 1 from J; bases not matched to a gene: 4. This chain's CDR3 is CASSLLGGRSYEQYF. CDR3 nucleotides: TGTGCCAGCAGCTTGCTGGGCGGGAGGTCCTACGAGCAGTACTTC. Full variable domain (missing parts from reference TRBV5-4 and TRBJ2-7): ETGVTQSPTHLIKTRGQQVTLRCSSQSGHNTVSWYQQALGQGPQFIFQYYREEENGRGNFPPRFSGLQFPNYSSELNVNALELDDSALYLCASSLLGGRSYEQYFGPGTRLTVT.

The J gene is TRBJ2-1, the V gene TRBV19, with TRBD2 identical over 9 bases. This CDR3 has 14 residues. Germline V CDR1 and CDR2: LNHDA, SQIVND (reference sequence). Trimming removed 4 bases from V and 8 bases from J; junction bases left unmatched: 6. The CDR3 DNA is TGTGCCAGTAGTAGCCTGACTAGCGGCCATGAGCAGTTCTTC. Translated: CASSSLTSGHEQFF.

The chain recombines TRBV6-2 or TRBV6-3 with TRBJ2-7, with D perhaps matching TRBD1 (5 bases). V lost 0 bases to trimming and J lost 7 bases, with 13 bases between them. Germline V gene sequence: CDR1 MNHEY, CDR2 SVGEGT. The CDR3 spans 14 residues. The CDR3: CASSYSRAVSEQYF. In DNA form, the CDR3 reads TGTGCCAGCAGTTACTCCAGGGCCGTTTCGGAGCAGTACTTC.

V gene TRBV27 combines with J gene TRBJ2-5; 7 bases fit TRBD1. The trim removed 5 bases at V and 1 base at J, leaving 4 bases unmatched. This CDR3 contains 14 residues. In germline, CDR1 is MNHEY, CDR2 SMNVEV (reference sequence). The CDR3 DNA sequence: TGTGCCAGCAGTCAATGGGACAGCCAAGAGACCCAGTACTTC. It codes for CASSQWDSQETQYF.

This chain connects TRBV7-7 to TRBJ2-2; D ambiguous. V was cut by 2 bases and J by 3 bases, with 4 bases left in between. Germline CDR1 reads SSHAT; CDR2 reads FNYEAQ (reference sequence). The CDR3 sequence is 13 residues long. The CDR3 protein is CASSLTDTGELFF. As DNA, the CDR3 is TGTGCCAGCAGCTTAACAGACACCGGGGAGCTGTTTTTT.

Only a few counts were recorded for this clone. The V gene is TRBV4-1, the J gene TRBJ1-3; unclear D gene. With 0 bases removed from V and 2 bases from J, the gap between germline ends came to 8 bases. The CDR3 loop spans 15 amino acids. Germline assignment: CDR1 MGHRA and CDR2 YSYEKL. CDR3 nucleotide sequence: TGCGCCAGCAGCCAAGATCGGGGTACTGGAAACACCATATATTTT. It translates to CASSQDRGTGNTIYF.

The rearrangement links TRBV27 to TRBJ1-2; TRBD1 is a possible D gene (5 bases). This CDR3 has 13 amino acids. V lost 4 bases, J lost 4 bases, and 10 bases lay in between. From germline, CDR1 is MNHEY and CDR2 SMNVEV (reference sequence). Here the CDR3 reads CASSWGPSYGYTF. The CDR3 region has the DNA TGTGCCAGCAGTTGGGGACCCTCCTATGGCTACACCTTC.

The rearrangement uses TRBV7-8 and TRBJ2-1; D is uncertain. Germline V CDR1 and CDR2: SGHVS, FQNEAQ. V dropped 4 bases and J dropped 0 bases, with 13 bases sitting between them. The CDR3 is 16 amino acids. The CDR3 reads CASSSPRHSSYNEQFF. DNA for the CDR3: TGTGCCAGCAGCTCCCCCCGACACAGCTCCTACAATGAGCAGTTCTTC.

J is TRBJ2-7 and V is TRBV21-1; the D call TRBD2 from the table was never checked on the DNA. TRBV21-1 is a recognized pseudogene. This CDR3 contains 15 residues. CDR3 nucleotides: TGTGCCAGCAGCAAAAGGGGTCGGGGGAGCTACGAGCAGTACTTC. It translates to CASSKRGRGSYEQYF.

This chain links TRBV15 with TRBJ1-2; a weak D match, TRBD1 (5 bases). The V gene's germline CDR1 is LNHNV and CDR2 YYDKDF (reference sequence). This CDR3 has 15 residues. V was pared by 7 bases and J by 0 bases, with 15 bases between. The CDR3, as DNA: TGTGCCACCACAGCGGGGCACAGAACTAACTATGGCTACACCTTC. Residues: CATTAGHRTNYGYTF.

The chain employs TRBV2 and TRBJ2-7; TRBD2 agrees at 7 bases. J lost 1 base, V lost 0 bases, and 6 bases had no gene match. The CDR3 length is 16 residues. Germline V gene sequence: CDR1 SNHLY, CDR2 FYNNEI. The CDR3: CASSEATSDLSYEQYF. CDR3 in DNA: TGTGCCAGCAGTGAAGCAACTAGCGACTTATCCTACGAGCAGTACTTC.

The chain recombines TRBV4-1 with TRBJ1-1; D is unresolved. V was shortened by 2 bases and J by 5 bases, with 9 bases between the two germline ends. The CDR3 runs 13 residues. CDR1 MGHRA and CDR2 YSYEKL come from the germline V gene. CDR3 sequence: CASSQYLGTEAFF. CDR3 coding DNA: TGCGCCAGCAGCCAATACCTAGGGACTGAAGCTTTCTTT.

The chain combines TRBV28 with TRBJ2-3; D is tentatively TRBD1 or TRBD2 (6 bases each). Trimming took off 4 bases at V and 0 bases at J, with 20 bases between the two ends. Germline V gene data show CDR1 as MDHEN and CDR2 as SYDVKM. This CDR3 comprises 18 residues. CDR3 coding DNA: TGTGCCAGCAGTTCCCCGGGGGCCCGGGGCCGTAGCACAGATACGCAGTATTTT. Protein: CASSSPGARGRSTDTQYF.

The V call is TRBV19, the J call TRBJ1-2; 7 nucleotides match TRBD1. Losses at the gene ends were 4 bases for V and 4 bases for J; bases not matched to a gene: 6. CDR3 length equals 14 residues. From germline, CDR1 is LNHDA and CDR2 SQIVND (reference sequence). The CDR3 loop reads CASSTRTGGYGYTF. CDR3 sequence (DNA): TGTGCCAGTAGTACGAGGACAGGCGGCTATGGCTACACCTTC.

The V gene is TRBV19, the J gene TRBJ2-2; weak D call: TRBD2 (7 bases). The CDR3 totals 14 residues. The V and J ends lost 7 bases and 4 bases respectively, with 13 bases between them. The germline V gene encodes CDR1 LNHDA and CDR2 SQIVND (reference sequence). CDR3 residues: CASMRGPGTGELFF. CDR3 DNA: TGTGCCAGTATGCGGGGGCCGGGCACCGGGGAGCTGTTTTTT.

The rearrangement links TRBV7-2 to TRBJ1-5, with 8 bases matching TRBD1. This CDR3 region has 15 residues. Germline lookup yields CDR1 SGHTA and CDR2 FQGNSA. Trimming cost V 5 bases and J 6 bases; bases outside gene matches: 9. The CDR3 region has the DNA TGTGCCAGCAGCCAGGGGGCTTTAGTAGGTCAGCCCCAGCATTTT. Protein: CASSQGALVGQPQHF.

This rearrangement joins TRBV19 to TRBJ1-1; TRBD1 is a possible D gene (6 bases). Germline-derived CDR1 and CDR2 are LNHDA and SQIVND (reference sequence). Between the trimmed V and J ends, which lost 5 bases and 4 bases, there was a span of 11 bases. The CDR3 is made up of 13 amino acids. The CDR3 DNA reads as TGTGCCAGTAGTTCCCAGGGGCCCACTGAAGCTTTCTTT. It encodes CASSSQGPTEAFF.

This clone has a handful of counts. The rearrangement links TRBV5-1 to TRBJ1-1, with 9 bases fitting TRBD1. CDR1 is SGHRS and CDR2 is YFSETQ in the germline V gene. The CDR3 consists of 14 residues. V shed 5 bases and J 5 bases; nucleotides not matched to a gene: 7. The CDR3: CASSRQGVFTEAFF. The CDR3 DNA follows: TGCGCCAGCAGTAGACAGGGGGTTTTTACTGAAGCTTTCTTT.